Shown below are 15 T cell receptor beta chains from a single sample sequenced in a study of blood T cell repertoires in COVID-19. Sequencing was performed with immunoSEQ multiplex PCR; in TCRdb, only in-frame clones are kept and a portion is missing. Of around 190,000 clones listed, roughly 85% are singletons. The sequenced sample was peripheral blood. The receptors shown here come from a woman aged 60-70 years with acute or convalescent COVID-19.

This chain joins TRBV12-5 and TRBJ1-1; 7 bases are a match to TRBD1. Germline assignment: CDR1 LGHNT and CDR2 FRNRAP. The CDR3 runs to 18 residues. Trimming removed 4 bases from V and 0 bases from J; junction bases left unmatched: 14. The CDR3, as DNA: TGTGCTAGTGGTTCTACCTCACAGGGGCGCGGATTGAACACTGAAGCTTTCTTT. Residues: CASGSTSQGRGLNTEAFF.

This clone was detected only a few times. The chain employs TRBV5-1 and TRBJ1-2; unclear D gene. The CDR3 length is 13 residues. The germline CDR1 and CDR2 sequences are SGHRS and YFSETQ. The V and J ends lost 2 bases and 3 bases respectively, with 8 bases between them. CDR3 sequence (DNA): TGCGCCAGCAGCTTCGGGTATGACTATGGCTACACCTTC. Amino acids: CASSFGYDYGYTF. The entire variable domain, with the rest obtained from reference TRBV5-1 and TRBJ1-2, is as follows: KAGVTQTPRYLIKTRGQQVTLSCSPISGHRSVSWYQQTPGQGLQFLFEYFSETQRNKGNFPGRFSGRQFSNSRSEMNVSTLELGDSALYLCASSFGYDYGYTFGSGTRLTVV.

CDR3 sequence (DNA): TGTGCCAGCAGCGCCCAAGGGGGTTGGACCGGGGAGCTGTTTTTT. This sequence encodes CASSAQGGWTGELFF. The chain has TRBV9 and TRBJ2-2; tentative D call: TRBD1 (6 bases). CDR1 and CDR2 (germline): SGDLS, YYNGEE. The CDR3 spans 15 residues. V was cut by 3 bases and J by 5 bases, with 14 bases left in between.

This clone has only one observation. This CDR3 reads CASSGVGGISGYTF. CDR3 DNA sequence: TGTGCCAGCAGTGGCGTGGGGGGGATAAGTGGCTACACCTTC. The V gene is TRBV27, the J gene TRBJ1-2, with a tentative D call TRBD1 (5 bases). V was pared by 5 bases and J by 7 bases, with 17 bases between. The CDR3 runs 14 residues. Germline V gene lookup returns CDR1 MNHEY and CDR2 SMNVEV (reference sequence).

This rearrangement joins TRBV28 to TRBJ2-7, with TRBD2 matching over 8 bases. Germline CDR1 is MDHEN and CDR2 is SYDVKM. The CDR3 has 16 amino acids. V lost 3 bases, J lost 0 bases, and 7 bases stayed unmatched. The CDR3 bases are TGTGCCAGCAGTTTCTTAAGTGGGACTAGCTCCTACGAGCAGTACTTC. This encodes CASSFLSGTSSYEQYF.

V and J are TRBV11-3 and TRBJ1-1; tentative D call: TRBD1 (6 bases). V was clipped by 0 bases and J by 1 base, with 9 bases between them. There are 15 residues in the CDR3. Germline values: CDR1 SGHNT, CDR2 YENEEA. Here the CDR3 reads CASSLEDRPNTEAFF. For the CDR3, the DNA is TGTGCCAGCAGCTTAGAAGACAGGCCGAACACTGAAGCTTTCTTT.

The V gene is TRBV7-8, the J gene TRBJ1-1, with D possibly TRBD1 on 5 matching bases. Trimming pared 2 bases from V and 6 bases from J, leaving 16 bases between. The CDR3 runs 15 residues. Germline CDR1 SGHVS, CDR2 FQNEAQ. CDR3 DNA: TGTGCCAGCAGCTTAATTCGGGGAGGGGCAGCTGAAGCTTTCTTT. Its protein is CASSLIRGGAAEAFF.

The V gene is TRBV6-4, the J gene TRBJ1-2, with D hard to call. CDR1 is MRHNA, CDR2 SNTAGT, per germline. Trimming left V 11 bases short and J 4 bases short, with 11 bases between. The CDR3 has 11 amino acids. For the CDR3, the DNA is TGTGCCCAGCGGACCGGCTATGGCTACACCTTC. Translated, it gives CAQRTGYGYTF.

This chain links TRBV6-5 with TRBJ2-1; TRBD2 aligns across 9 bases. V lost 4 bases to trimming and J lost 8 bases; unmatched junction nucleotides: 9. The CDR3 totals 15 residues. CDR1 is MNHEY and CDR2 is SVGAGI in the germline V gene. The CDR3 DNA follows: TGTGCCAGCAGTTTAGCGGGAGCCCTCAGGGATGAGCAGTTCTTC. Its protein is CASSLAGALRDEQFF.

The V call is TRBV5-1, the J call TRBJ1-6; TRBD1 is a possible D gene (6 bases). V was pared by 4 bases and J by 7 bases, with 15 bases between. The CDR3 is 15 amino acids. CDR1 and CDR2 from the germline V gene are SGHRS and YFSETQ. CDR3 sequence: CASSISGDTNSPLHF. DNA for the CDR3: TGCGCCAGCAGCATCAGTGGGGACACCAATTCACCCCTCCACTTT.

The chain recombines TRBV5-1 with TRBJ1-1; 11 nucleotides align to TRBD1. Looked up from germline, CDR1 is SGHRS and CDR2 is YFSETQ. V gave up 4 bases and J gave up 11 bases; unmatched junction bases: 10. The CDR3 contains 14 residues. CDR3: CASSIGQGAVMAFF. CDR3 sequence (DNA): TGCGCCAGCAGCATAGGACAGGGGGCTGTAATGGCTTTCTTT. The whole variable domain, filled in from reference TRBV5-1 and TRBJ1-1, reads KAGVTQTPRYLIKTRGQQVTLSCSPISGHRSVSWYQQTPGQGLQFLFEYFSETQRNKGNFPGRFSGRQFSNSRSEMNVSTLELGDSALYLCASSIGQGAVMAFFGQGTRLTVV.

This chain links TRBV5-8 with TRBJ2-1, with 11 bases matching TRBD2. V trimming: 5 bases; J trimming: 0 bases; junction bases outside the gene matches: 4. This CDR3 is 16 amino acids long. Looked up from germline, CDR1 is SGHTS and CDR2 is YDEGEE. The CDR3 coding sequence is TGTGCCAGCAGGGCGACTAGCGGGAACTCCTACAATGAGCAGTTCTTC. Amino acids: CASRATSGNSYNEQFF.

The chain joins TRBV24-1 to TRBJ2-1; 12 bases line up with TRBD2. V lost 0 bases to trimming and J lost 7 bases; unmatched junction nucleotides: 6. The V gene's germline CDR1 is KGHDR and CDR2 SFDVKD. The length of the CDR3 is 17 residues. CDR3 sequence (DNA): TGTGCCACCAGTGATTTGCGTCCAGGACTAGCGGGAAATGAGCAGTTCTTC. Amino acid sequence: CATSDLRPGLAGNEQFF.

The rearrangement links TRBV24-1 to TRBJ2-7; TRBD1 agrees at 10 bases. Germline CDR1 and CDR2: KGHDR and SFDVKD. The CDR3 length is 19 residues. V trimming: 2 bases; J trimming: 6 bases; junction bases outside the gene matches: 18. The CDR3 reads CATSDSNHRDRGSQFEQYV. CDR3 nucleotides: TGTGCCACCAGTGATTCGAACCACCGGGACAGGGGAAGTCAATTCGAGCAGTACGTC.

This sequence joins TRBV9 and TRBJ2-3; TRBD2 matches at 9 bases. V shed 0 bases, J shed 4 bases, and the junction held 6 bases outside the gene matches. The germline V gene has CDR1 SGDLS and CDR2 YYNGEE. The CDR3 consists of 16 residues. DNA for the CDR3: TGTGCCAGCAGCGTAGGGGGTAGCGGGGGAGCAGATACGCAGTATTTT. Translation: CASSVGGSGGADTQYF.